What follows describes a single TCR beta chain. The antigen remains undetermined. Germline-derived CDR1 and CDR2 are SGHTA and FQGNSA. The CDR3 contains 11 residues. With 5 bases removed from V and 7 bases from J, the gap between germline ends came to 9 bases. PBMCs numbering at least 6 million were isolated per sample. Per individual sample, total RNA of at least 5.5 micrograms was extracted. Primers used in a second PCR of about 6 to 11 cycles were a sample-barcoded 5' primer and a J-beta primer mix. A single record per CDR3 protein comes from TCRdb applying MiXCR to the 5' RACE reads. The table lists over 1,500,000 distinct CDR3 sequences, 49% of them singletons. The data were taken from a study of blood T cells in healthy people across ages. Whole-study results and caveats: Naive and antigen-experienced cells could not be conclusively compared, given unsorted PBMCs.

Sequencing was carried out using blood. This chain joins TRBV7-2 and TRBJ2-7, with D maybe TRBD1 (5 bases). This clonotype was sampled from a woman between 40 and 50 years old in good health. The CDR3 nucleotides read TGTGCCAGCAGCATACAGGATGAGCAGTACTTC. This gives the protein CASSIQDEQYF.